A single sample gave rise to the 10 T cell receptor beta chains below, sequenced in a study of regulatory dendritic cells for organ transplantation. These receptors' antigens are unknown. Only in-frame clones appear in the TCRdb table, and some are missing; sequencing was by immunoSEQ multiplex PCR. The data hold more than 10,000 clones, with 60% to 80% observed a single time. CFSE-labeled sorted T cells met regulatory or mature dendritic cells for roughly 5 days. The sequenced sample was naive CD8+ T cells from blood cultured with regulatory dendritic cells. As to subset: CD45RA+ naive T cells. These receptors were obtained from a human donor in good health.

V and J are TRBV4-1 and TRBJ2-3; perhaps TRBD1 as D (6 bases). There are 16 residues in the CDR3. The V and J ends lost 3 bases and 6 bases respectively, with 19 bases between them. Germline V gives CDR1 MGHRA, CDR2 YSYEKL. The CDR3 DNA follows: TGCGCCAGCAGCCATTTCCTTAAGGGACAATCGGATACGCAGTATTTT. Residues: CASSHFLKGQSDTQYF.

This clone is a singleton in its sample. J is TRBJ2-1 and V is TRBV29-1; 7 positions agree with TRBD1. Germline values: CDR1 SQVTM, CDR2 ANQGSEA. The CDR3 has 13 residues. The junction had 11 bases not matched to a gene; V was cut back by 7 bases and J by 8 bases. The CDR3, as DNA: TGCAGCGGACACACAGGGGCGTTTTATGAGCAGTTCTTC. Its translation: CSGHTGAFYEQFF.

V and J are TRBV7-9 and TRBJ2-1, with TRBD2 matching over 10 bases. V trimming: 4 bases; J trimming: 6 bases; junction bases outside the gene matches: 6. CDR3 size: 15 residues. CDR1 and CDR2 (germline): SEHNR, FQNEAQ (reference sequence). CDR3 loop: CASSSSGGVGNEQFF. CDR3 DNA: TGTGCCAGCAGCTCTAGCGGGGGAGTGGGCAATGAGCAGTTCTTC.

The chain uses TRBV19 and TRBJ2-7; no reliable D call. CDR1 and CDR2 (germline): LNHDA, SQIVND (reference sequence). V dropped 0 bases and J dropped 3 bases, with 15 bases sitting between them. The CDR3 is 16 residues long. The CDR3 protein is CASSIDINPGLYEQYF. Written as DNA, the CDR3 is TGTGCCAGTAGTATAGATATCAATCCTGGCCTCTACGAGCAGTACTTC.

The chain has TRBV4-1 and TRBJ1-1; 7 bases align to TRBD1. Germline CDR1 is MGHRA and CDR2 is YSYEKL. The trim removed 4 bases at V and 6 bases at J, leaving 11 bases unmatched. There are 15 residues in the CDR3. The CDR3 region has the DNA TGCGCCAGCAGCCTCTTGACAGGGTTGACCCCTGAAGCTTTCTTT. Residues: CASSLLTGLTPEAFF.

The V gene is TRBV19, the J gene TRBJ1-2; D remains unclear. The CDR3 runs 15 residues. CDR1 is LNHDA and CDR2 is SQIVND in the germline V gene (reference sequence). V was pared by 6 bases and J by 1 base, with 15 bases between. CDR3 region: CASREDRASNYGYTF. The CDR3 nucleotides read TGTGCCAGTAGGGAGGATCGGGCTAGTAACTATGGCTACACCTTC.

In its sample, this clone was seen a few times. CDR3 nucleotides: TGTGCCAGCAGCTTATTCGGGGTCACTGAAGCTTTCTTT. It yields the protein CASSLFGVTEAFF. The chain employs TRBV7-2 and TRBJ1-1; D is unresolved. Germline V gene lookup returns CDR1 SGHTA and CDR2 FQGNSA. V lost 2 bases to trimming and J lost 4 bases, with 8 bases between them. The CDR3 spans 13 residues.

This chain joins TRBV7-8 and TRBJ2-7, with a possible D match to TRBD1 (6 bases). This CDR3 has 14 amino acids. From germline, CDR1 is SGHVS and CDR2 FQNEAQ. The V gene lost 5 bases and the J gene lost 0 bases, with 11 bases spanning the gap. This CDR3 reads CASSPETGSYEQYF. The CDR3, as DNA: TGTGCCAGCAGCCCAGAGACAGGCTCCTACGAGCAGTACTTC. The full variable domain, rest sourced from reference TRBV7-8 and TRBJ2-7, is GAGVSQSPRYKVAKRGQDVALRCDPISGHVSLFWYQQALGQGPEFLTYFQNEAQLDKSGLPSDRFFAERPEGSVSTLKIQRTQQEDSAVYLCASSPETGSYEQYFGPGTRLTVT.

This clone has more than one count but fewer than ten. This sequence joins TRBV13 and TRBJ2-7; D is unclear. The CDR3 extends over 12 amino acids. V was trimmed by 5 bases and J by 5 bases, leaving 10 bases between them. In germline, CDR1 is PRHDT, CDR2 FYEKMQ (reference sequence). The CDR3 region has the DNA TGTGCCAGCAGCCTAGAGCCCAACGAGCAGTACTTC. This gives the protein CASSLEPNEQYF.

The rearrangement joins TRBV5-4 to TRBJ2-7; the match to TRBD2 covers 7 bases. Germline CDR1 reads SGHNT; CDR2 reads YYREEE (reference sequence). The CDR3 length is 15 residues. Unmatched junction bases numbered 10, after V lost 3 bases and J lost 4 bases. In DNA form, the CDR3 reads TGTGCCAGCAGCTCCCTGGGAGGGTGGGAATACGAGCAGTACTTC. Protein sequence: CASSSLGGWEYEQYF.